The 5 T cell receptor beta chains below were found in one sample sequenced in a study of blood T cell repertoires in COVID-19. TCRdb's table, derived via immunoSEQ multiplex PCR, lists solely in-frame clones and lacks some. The sample records 200,000 to 300,000 clones, roughly 86% being singletons. Sequenced: peripheral blood. Receptors were obtained from a man aged 35 to 55 who had recovered from COVID-19.

This chain links TRBV19 with TRBJ1-4; 8 nucleotides match TRBD1. The CDR3 covers 16 residues. CDR1 is LNHDA, CDR2 SQIVND, per germline (reference sequence). The junction had 7 bases not matched to a gene; V was cut back by 6 bases and J by 1 base. CDR3 coding DNA: TGTGCCAGTAGGGACAGGGTGGCAAGAACTAATGAAAAACTGTTTTTT. This sequence encodes CASRDRVARTNEKLFF.

V gene TRBV4-2 combines with J gene TRBJ2-7, with D possibly matching TRBD2 (5 bases). V was shortened by 3 bases and J by 0 bases, with 15 bases between the two germline ends. The length of the CDR3 is 16 residues. From germline, CDR1 is LGHNA and CDR2 YNFKEQ. CDR3 in amino acids: CASSQSTPGNSYEQYF. The CDR3 region has the DNA TGTGCCAGCAGCCAGAGCACCCCCGGGAACTCCTACGAGCAGTACTTC.

The chain links TRBV15 to TRBJ2-7, with 7 bases aligning to TRBD1. CDR1 and CDR2 from the germline V gene are LNHNV and YYDKDF (reference sequence). The CDR3 has 13 amino acids. V was pared by 3 bases and J by 5 bases, with 4 bases of the junction left unmatched. The CDR3 DNA reads TGTGCCACCAGCAGCCTGAGGGGGCACGAGCAGTACTTC. It specifies CATSSLRGHEQYF.

The CDR3 DNA reads TGTGCCAGCAGTTACTCGGCATTGGGAGAAGGAAACACCATATATTTT. Translation gives CASSYSALGEGNTIYF. V usage is TRBV6-5 and J usage is TRBJ1-3; D gene uncertain. This CDR3 comprises 16 residues. Trimming pared 0 bases from V and 4 bases from J, leaving 13 bases between. Looked up from germline, CDR1 is MNHEY and CDR2 is SVGAGI.

CDR3 coding DNA: TGTGCCAGCATTCGTCAAGGGGTAGGCCGTGGCTACACCTTC. It encodes CASIRQGVGRGYTF. This chain connects TRBV5-6 to TRBJ1-2; tentatively, D is TRBD1 (5 bases). Trimming cost V 6 bases and J 7 bases, with 19 bases left between them. This CDR3 contains 14 residues. Germline V gene sequence: CDR1 SGHDT, CDR2 YYEEEE.